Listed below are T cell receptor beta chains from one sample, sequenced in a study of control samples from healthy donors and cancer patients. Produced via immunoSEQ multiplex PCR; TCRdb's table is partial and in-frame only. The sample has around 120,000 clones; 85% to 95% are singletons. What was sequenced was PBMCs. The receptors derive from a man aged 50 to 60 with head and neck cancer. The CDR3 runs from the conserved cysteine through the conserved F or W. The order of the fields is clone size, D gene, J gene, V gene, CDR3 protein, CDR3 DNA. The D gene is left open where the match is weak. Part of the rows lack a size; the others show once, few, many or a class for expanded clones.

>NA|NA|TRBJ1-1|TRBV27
CASSLAGGKAFF
TGTGCCAGCAGTTTGGCCGGAGGGAAAGCTTTCTTT
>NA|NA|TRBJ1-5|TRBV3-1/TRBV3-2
CASSTRGEVQPQHF
TGTGCCAGCAGTACCCGGGGGGAGGTTCAGCCCCAGCATTTT
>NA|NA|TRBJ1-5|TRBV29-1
CSVEDTGGLGQPQHF
TGCAGCGTTGAAGATACGGGGGGACTAGGGCAGCCCCAGCATTTT
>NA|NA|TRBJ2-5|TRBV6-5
CASLLETQYF
TGTGCCAGCTTGCTCGAGACCCAGTACTTC
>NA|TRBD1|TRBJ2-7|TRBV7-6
CASTGQEGRWQYF
TGTGCCAGCACGGGACAGGAAGGACGCTGGCAGTACTTC
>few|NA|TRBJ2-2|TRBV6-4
CASSDRDTGELFF
TGTGCCAGCAGTGACAGGGACACCGGGGAGCTGTTTTTT
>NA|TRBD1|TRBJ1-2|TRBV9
CASSVGRDRGLEGYTF
TGTGCCAGCAGCGTAGGCCGGGACAGGGGCCTGGAGGGCTACACCTTC
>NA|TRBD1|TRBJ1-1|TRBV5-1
CASTEWTGGNTEAFF
TGCGCCAGCACCGAGTGGACAGGGGGGAACACTGAAGCTTTCTTT
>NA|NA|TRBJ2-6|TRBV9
CASSVGSGADGANVLTF
TGTGCCAGCAGCGTAGGATCCGGGGCGGATGGGGCCAACGTCCTGACTTTC
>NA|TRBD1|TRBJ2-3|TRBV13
CASSKNRGREDTQYF
TGTGCCAGCAGCAAGAACAGGGGGCGGGAAGATACGCAGTATTTT
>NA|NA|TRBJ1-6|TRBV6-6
CASTALGSPLHF
TGTGCCAGCACCGCCCTGGGTTCACCCCTCCACTTT
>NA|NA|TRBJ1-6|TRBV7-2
CASSPLFPGNSPLHF
TGTGCCAGCAGCCCCCTGTTCCCTGGGAATTCACCCCTCCACTTT
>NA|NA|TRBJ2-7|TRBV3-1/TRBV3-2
CASSLILGAHEQYF
TGTGCCAGCAGCCTCATATTGGGTGCCCACGAGCAGTACTTC
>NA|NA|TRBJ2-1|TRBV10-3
CAITPTSSYNEQFF
TGTGCCATCACCCCGACTAGCTCCTACAATGAGCAGTTCTTC
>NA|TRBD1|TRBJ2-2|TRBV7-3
CASRGTGSTGELFF
TGTGCCAGCAGGGGGACAGGCAGTACTGGGGAGCTGTTTTTT
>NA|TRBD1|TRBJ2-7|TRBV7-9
CASSEEGQGHEQYF
TGTGCCAGCAGCGAAGAGGGACAGGGCCACGAGCAGTACTTC
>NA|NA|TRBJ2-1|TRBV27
CASSPRTTSSYNEQFF
TGTGCCAGCAGTCCAAGGACAACCAGCTCCTACAATGAGCAGTTCTTC